This T cell receptor beta chain was captured in a study of cytomegalovirus exposure and HLA in healthy donors. About the research overall: An analysis done earlier identified approximately 120 million unique TCR beta sequences from 200 million or so T cells. Study-wide points: The sole available immune exposure information was CMV serostatus.

The V gene end was trimmed by 1 base and the J gene end by 8 bases; junction bases not matched to a gene: 9. The CDR3 spans 16 residues. Germline CDR1 SGHTA, CDR2 FQGNSA. Comments on this clone: Its antigen remains unidentified.

With 60 Vbeta and 13 Jbeta primers, the PCR was carried out. Sequencing was performed with immunoSEQ multiplex PCR; in TCRdb, only in-frame clones are kept and a portion is missing. This table has around 150,000 clones, around three quarters appearing once. This receptor was obtained from a man younger than 40 in good health and CMV-seropositive. Sequences were obtained from PBMCs. The chain is built from TRBV7-2 and TRBJ2-1; TRBD2 matches at 9 bases. CDR3 sequence (DNA): TGTGCCAGCAGCTTAGTGGGCGGGGGGGCCTTGGATGAGCAGTTCTTC. The encoded protein is CASSLVGGGALDEQFF.